This entry features one T cell receptor (beta chain) sequence. Noted time point: peripheral blood 6 weeks after treatment start. Each patient gave between 1 and 8 samples of peripheral blood mononuclear cells, which were collected pretreatment and during treatment. This specimen belongs to a study of PD-L1 blockade in urothelial cancer. Looking at the study overall: The study recovered a median of around 130,000 T cells per blood sample.

Trimming cost V 1 base and J 2 bases, with 8 bases left between them. Germline loops: CDR1 SGHTA, CDR2 FQGNSA. This CDR3 comprises 14 residues. Sequencing was performed with immunoSEQ multiplex PCR; in TCRdb, only in-frame clones are kept and a portion is missing. This sample has 80,000 to 95,000 clones; roughly 80% occur once, and the top ten carry under 10%. Here the sequenced sample was PBMCs, taken around atezolizumab (anti-PD-L1) treatment. This TCR was recovered from a man aged 65 to 79 with urothelial cancer. This chain connects TRBV7-2 to TRBJ2-5; no firm D call. CDR3 nucleotides: TGTGCCAGCAGCTTAGTGTCACAGCAAGAGACCCAGTACTTC. This gives the protein CASSLVSQQETQYF.